Listed below are T cell receptor beta chains from one sample, sequenced in a study of blood T cell repertoires in COVID-19. Sequencing was performed with immunoSEQ multiplex PCR; in TCRdb, only in-frame clones are kept and a portion is missing. The repertoire holds 250,000 or so clones, with 84% as singletons. Input material: PBMCs or T cells enriched from blood (not recorded which). Receptor source: a man in his 60s who had recovered from COVID-19. Each CDR3 is given with its conserved first and last residue. The D gene is left open where the match is weak. Clone size is given for some rows only: seen once, a few or many times, or a class if the clone is expanded.

v_call	clone_size	j_call	d_call	cdr3_aa	cdr3_nt
TRBV11-3	-	TRBJ2-5	TRBD2	CASSLSYSGGGGETQYF	TGTGCCAGCAGCTTATCCTATAGCGGGGGCGGGGGAGAGACCCAGTACTTC
TRBV11-3	-	TRBJ2-3	TRBD2	CASSGPSTDTQYF	TGTGCCAGTAGCGGGCCTAGCACAGATACGCAGTATTTT
TRBV5-1	-	TRBJ1-5	TRBD1	CASRLDRGQPQHF	TGCGCCAGCAGATTGGACAGGGGTCAGCCCCAGCATTTT
TRBV15	-	TRBJ2-7	-	CATSRDRFQGTYEQYF	TGTGCCACCAGCAGAGATAGGTTTCAGGGCACCTACGAGCAGTACTTC
TRBV18	-	TRBJ1-1	TRBD1	CASSPSGTGYTEAFF	TGTGCCAGCTCCCCCTCCGGGACAGGGTACACTGAAGCTTTCTTT
TRBV7-2	-	TRBJ2-7	TRBD2	CASSQRAGGRVEQYF	TGTGCCAGCAGCCAACGAGCGGGGGGGCGGGTCGAGCAGTACTTC
TRBV13	few	TRBJ2-7	-	CASSSNGEQYF	TGTGCCAGCAGCTCCAACGGGGAGCAGTACTTC
TRBV14	-	TRBJ2-5	TRBD2	CASSRGLAGTETQYF	TGTGCCAGCAGCCGAGGACTAGCGGGTACGGAGACCCAGTACTTC
TRBV11-1	many	TRBJ2-2	TRBD2	CASSLVASGATGELFF	TGTGCCAGCAGCTTAGTAGCTAGCGGGGCCACCGGGGAGCTGTTTTTT
TRBV24-1	-	TRBJ2-3	-	CATSDVWADTQYF	TGTGCCACCAGTGATGTCTGGGCGGATACGCAGTATTTT
TRBV5-6	-	TRBJ1-2	TRBD1	CASRLTPGQGYGYTF	TGTGCCAGCAGGCTAACACCGGGACAGGGCTATGGCTACACCTTC
TRBV6-1	-	TRBJ1-2	TRBD1	CASSERGDRDYGYTF	TGTGCCAGCAGTGAAAGGGGAGACAGGGACTATGGCTACACCTTC
TRBV7-6	once	TRBJ1-6	TRBD1	CASSRAWDRVSPLHF	TGTGCCAGCAGCAGGGCGTGGGACAGGGTTTCACCCCTCCACTTT
TRBV7-9	-	TRBJ1-1	-	CASSLGGATEAFF	TGTGCCAGCAGCTTAGGGGGAGCCACTGAAGCTTTCTTT
TRBV7-3	-	TRBJ2-1	TRBD2	CASSLLGSGGWNEQFF	TGTGCCAGCAGCTTATTGGGTAGCGGGGGGTGGAATGAGCAGTTCTTC
TRBV11-3	-	TRBJ2-7	-	CASSLTPQGAEQYF	TGTGCCAGCAGCTTAACTCCCCAGGGCGCCGAGCAGTACTTC